The 5 T cell receptor beta chains below all came from one sample that was sequenced in a study of a mutant IDH1 vaccine in newly diagnosed glioma. Time point: week 47, end of study. A single vaccine dose contained 300 ug of mutant IDH1 20-mer peptide, and topical imiquimod was used with it. Some clones are missing from TCRdb's copy, which holds only in-frame ones; the method was immunoSEQ multiplex PCR. There are approximately 25,000 clones in the sample; around 80% occur only once, and about 4% lies in the top ten. Antigen specificity for these receptors is unknown. The sequencing used PBMCs, collected from a glioma patient whose treatment included an IDH1 peptide vaccine. The receptors here all came from a middle-aged man with glioma. Some clones in this sample may be carry-over from other donors' samples.

The V call is TRBV10-1, the J call TRBJ1-2; D is uncertain. Trimming cost V 0 bases and J 2 bases, with 7 bases left between them. The CDR3 covers 14 residues. Germline V gene lookup returns CDR1 WNHNN and CDR2 SYGVQD (reference sequence). In nucleotides, the CDR3 is TGCGCCAGCAGTGAGTCAGGCAGAAACTATGGCTACACCTTC. Translating gives CASSESGRNYGYTF.

The chain is built from TRBV19 and TRBJ1-2, with D perhaps TRBD1 (6 bases). This CDR3 has 17 residues. Germline CDR1 is LNHDA and CDR2 is SQIVND (reference sequence). Trimming stripped 7 bases from V and 4 bases from J, with 25 bases between. The CDR3 nucleotides are TGTGCCAGTACCCAACCCATCGGGGCAGGGGATCGCTATGGCTACACCTTC. Protein: CASTQPIGAGDRYGYTF.

The count of this clone is one. The rearrangement uses TRBV6-4 and TRBJ1-4; 11 bases match TRBD1. The CDR3 totals 14 residues. With 2 bases clipped from V and 7 bases from J, the junction kept 0 bases outside the gene matches. Germline V CDR1 and CDR2: MRHNA, SNTAGT. The DNA for the CDR3 is TGTGCCAGCAGTGACGGGACAGGGGGTGAAAAACTGTTTTTT. Translation: CASSDGTGGEKLFF.

The rearrangement uses TRBV10-3 and TRBJ2-5; the match to TRBD2 covers 7 bases. The CDR3 contains 12 residues. The germline V gene has CDR1 ENHRY and CDR2 SYGVKD. With 11 bases clipped from V and 5 bases from J, the junction kept 8 bases outside the gene matches. CDR3 sequence: CAASGVWETQYF. CDR3 nucleotide sequence: TGTGCCGCGAGCGGGGTATGGGAGACCCAGTACTTC.

The chain carries TRBV10-1 and TRBJ2-7; possible D gene TRBD1, 6 bases. The CDR3 is 12 amino acids. The V end was cut by 4 bases, the J end by 6 bases, with 10 bases between. The V gene's germline CDR1 is WNHNN and CDR2 SYGVQD (reference sequence). CDR3 DNA sequence: TGCGCCAGCAGTGGGACAGCTTTCGAGCAGTACTTC. Translating it yields CASSGTAFEQYF.